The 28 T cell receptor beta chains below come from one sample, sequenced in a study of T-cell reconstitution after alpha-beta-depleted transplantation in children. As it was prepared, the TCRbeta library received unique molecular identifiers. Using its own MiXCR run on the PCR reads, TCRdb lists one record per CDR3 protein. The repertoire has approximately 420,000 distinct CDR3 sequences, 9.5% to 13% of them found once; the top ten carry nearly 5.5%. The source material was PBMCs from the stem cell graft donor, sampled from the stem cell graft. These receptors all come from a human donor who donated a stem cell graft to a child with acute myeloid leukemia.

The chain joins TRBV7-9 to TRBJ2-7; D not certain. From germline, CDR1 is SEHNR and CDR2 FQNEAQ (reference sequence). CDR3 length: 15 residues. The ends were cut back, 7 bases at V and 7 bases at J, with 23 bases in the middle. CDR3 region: CASNTPSPVLREQYV. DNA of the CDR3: TGTGCCAGCAACACCCCAAGCCCAGTCCTGAGGGAGCAGTACGTC.

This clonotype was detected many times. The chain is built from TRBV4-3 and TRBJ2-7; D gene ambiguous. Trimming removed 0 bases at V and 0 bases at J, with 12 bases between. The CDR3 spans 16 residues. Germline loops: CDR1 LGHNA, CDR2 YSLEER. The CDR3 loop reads CASSQDLWGSSYEQYF. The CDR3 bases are TGCGCCAGCAGCCAAGATCTGTGGGGTAGCTCCTACGAGCAGTACTTC.

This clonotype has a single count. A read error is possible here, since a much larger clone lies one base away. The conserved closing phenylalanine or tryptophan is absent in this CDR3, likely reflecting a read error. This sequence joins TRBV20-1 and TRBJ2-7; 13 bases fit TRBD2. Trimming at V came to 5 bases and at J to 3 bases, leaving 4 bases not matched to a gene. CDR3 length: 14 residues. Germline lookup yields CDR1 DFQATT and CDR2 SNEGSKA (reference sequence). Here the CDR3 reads CSASGTSGNYEQYL. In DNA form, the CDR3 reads TGCAGTGCTTCTGGGACTAGCGGGAACTACGAGCAGTACTTG.

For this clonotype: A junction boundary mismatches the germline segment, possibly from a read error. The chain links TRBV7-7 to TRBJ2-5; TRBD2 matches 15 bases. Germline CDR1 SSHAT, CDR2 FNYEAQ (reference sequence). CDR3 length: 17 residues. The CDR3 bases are TGTGCTAGCAGCGCGGGGACTAGCGGGGGGAAACAAGAGACCCAGTACTTC. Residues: CASSAGTSGGKQETQYF.

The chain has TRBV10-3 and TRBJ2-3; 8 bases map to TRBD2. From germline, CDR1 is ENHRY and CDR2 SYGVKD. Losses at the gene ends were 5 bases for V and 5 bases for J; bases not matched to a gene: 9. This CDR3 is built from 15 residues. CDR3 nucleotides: TGTGCCATCAGTCAGAGCGGGAGTTTTGGAGATACGCAGTATTTT. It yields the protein CAISQSGSFGDTQYF.

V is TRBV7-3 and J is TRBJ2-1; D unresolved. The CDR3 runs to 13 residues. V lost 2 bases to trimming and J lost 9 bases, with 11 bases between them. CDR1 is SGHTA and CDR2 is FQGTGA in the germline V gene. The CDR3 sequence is CASSLSVELEQFF. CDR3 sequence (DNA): TGTGCCAGCAGCTTATCAGTGGAACTTGAGCAGTTCTTC.

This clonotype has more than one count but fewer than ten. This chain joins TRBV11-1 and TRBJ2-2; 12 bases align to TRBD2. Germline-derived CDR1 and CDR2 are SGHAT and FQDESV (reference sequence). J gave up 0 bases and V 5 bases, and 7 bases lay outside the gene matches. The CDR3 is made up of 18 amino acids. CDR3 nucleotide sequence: TGTGCCAGCAGCGAACCGGGACTAGCGGGCTCGAACACCGGGGAGCTGTTTTTT. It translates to CASSEPGLAGSNTGELFF.

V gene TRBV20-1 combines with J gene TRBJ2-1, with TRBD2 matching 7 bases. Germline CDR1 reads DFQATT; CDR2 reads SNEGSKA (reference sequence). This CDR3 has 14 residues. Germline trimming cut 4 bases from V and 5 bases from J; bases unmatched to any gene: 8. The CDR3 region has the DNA TGCAGTGCTATCCCAGCGGGGAAGAACAATGAGCAGTTCTTC. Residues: CSAIPAGKNNEQFF.

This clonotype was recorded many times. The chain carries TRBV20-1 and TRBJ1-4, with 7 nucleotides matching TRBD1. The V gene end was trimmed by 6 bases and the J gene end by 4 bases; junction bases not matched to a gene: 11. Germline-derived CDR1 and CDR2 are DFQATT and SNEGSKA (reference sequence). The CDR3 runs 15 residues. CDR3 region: CSARTWDSLNEKLFF. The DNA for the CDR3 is TGCAGTGCGCGGACCTGGGACAGCCTTAATGAAAAACTGTTTTTT.

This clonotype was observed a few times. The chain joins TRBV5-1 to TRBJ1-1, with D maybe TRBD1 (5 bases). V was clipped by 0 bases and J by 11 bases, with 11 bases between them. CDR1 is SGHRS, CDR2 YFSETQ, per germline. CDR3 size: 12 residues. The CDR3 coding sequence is TGCGCCAGCAGCTTGGGCGAGGGGCCCGCTTTCTTT. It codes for CASSLGEGPAFF.

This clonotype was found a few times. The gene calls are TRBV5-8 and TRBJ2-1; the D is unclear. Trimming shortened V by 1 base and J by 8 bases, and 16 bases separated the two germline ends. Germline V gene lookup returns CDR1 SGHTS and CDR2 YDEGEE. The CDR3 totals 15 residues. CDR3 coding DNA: TGTGCCAGCAGCTTGTGGAACTTAGAATACGATGAGCAGTTCTTC. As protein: CASSLWNLEYDEQFF.

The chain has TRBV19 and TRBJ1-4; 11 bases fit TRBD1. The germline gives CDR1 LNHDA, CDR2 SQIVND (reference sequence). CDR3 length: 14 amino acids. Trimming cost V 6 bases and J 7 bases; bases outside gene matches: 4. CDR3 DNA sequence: TGTGCCAGTAGCGGGACAGGGGGAGGTGAAAAACTGTTTTTT. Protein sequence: CASSGTGGGEKLFF.

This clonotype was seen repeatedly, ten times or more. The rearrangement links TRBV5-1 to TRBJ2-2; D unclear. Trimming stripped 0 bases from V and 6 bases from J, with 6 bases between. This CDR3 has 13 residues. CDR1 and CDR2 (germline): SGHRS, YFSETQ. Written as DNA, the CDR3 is TGCGCCAGCAGCTTGGACGTAGCCGGGGAGCTGTTTTTT. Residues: CASSLDVAGELFF.

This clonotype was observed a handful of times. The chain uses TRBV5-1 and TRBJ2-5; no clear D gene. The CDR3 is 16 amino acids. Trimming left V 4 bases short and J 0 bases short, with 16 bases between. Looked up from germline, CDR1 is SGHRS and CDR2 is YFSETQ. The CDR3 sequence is CASSNTNPWDQETQYF. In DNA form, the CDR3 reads TGCGCCAGCAGCAATACTAATCCATGGGACCAAGAGACCCAGTACTTC.

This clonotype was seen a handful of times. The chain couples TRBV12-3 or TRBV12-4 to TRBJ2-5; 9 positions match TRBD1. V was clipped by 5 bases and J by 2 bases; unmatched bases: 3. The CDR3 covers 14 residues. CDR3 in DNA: TGTGCCAGCAGTGAGGGGACAGGGCAAGAGACCCAGTACTTC. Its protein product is CASSEGTGQETQYF.

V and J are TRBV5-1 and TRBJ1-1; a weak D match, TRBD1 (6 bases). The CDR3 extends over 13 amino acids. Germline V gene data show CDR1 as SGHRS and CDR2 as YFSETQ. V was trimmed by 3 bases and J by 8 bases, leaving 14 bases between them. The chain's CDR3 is CASSWRGDREAFF. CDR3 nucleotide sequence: TGCGCCAGCAGCTGGAGGGGGGACCGAGAAGCTTTCTTT.

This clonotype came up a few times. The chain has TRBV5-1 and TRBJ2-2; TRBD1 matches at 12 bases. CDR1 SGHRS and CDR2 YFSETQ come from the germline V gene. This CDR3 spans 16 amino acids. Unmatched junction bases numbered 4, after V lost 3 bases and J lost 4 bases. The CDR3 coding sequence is TGCGCCAGCAGCTGGGGACAGGGGGCGAGCACCGGGGAGCTGTTTTTT. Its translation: CASSWGQGASTGELFF.

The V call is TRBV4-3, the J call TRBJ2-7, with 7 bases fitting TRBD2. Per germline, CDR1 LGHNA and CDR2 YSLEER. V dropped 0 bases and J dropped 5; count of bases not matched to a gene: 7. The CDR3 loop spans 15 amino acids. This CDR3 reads CASSQDAGEVNEQYF. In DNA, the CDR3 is TGCGCCAGCAGCCAAGACGCGGGAGAGGTAAACGAGCAGTACTTC.

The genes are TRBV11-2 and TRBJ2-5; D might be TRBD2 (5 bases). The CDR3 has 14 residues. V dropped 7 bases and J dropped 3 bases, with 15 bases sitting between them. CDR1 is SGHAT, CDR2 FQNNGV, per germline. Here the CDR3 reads CASTLRRTEETQYF. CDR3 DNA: TGTGCCAGCACCCTGAGGAGGACGGAAGAGACCCAGTACTTC.

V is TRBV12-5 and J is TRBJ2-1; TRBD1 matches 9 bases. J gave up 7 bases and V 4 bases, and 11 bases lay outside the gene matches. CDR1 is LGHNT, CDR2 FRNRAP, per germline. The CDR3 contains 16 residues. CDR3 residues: CASGSVVGDRANEQFF. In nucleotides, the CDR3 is TGTGCTAGTGGTTCGGTGGTGGGGGACAGGGCTAATGAGCAGTTCTTC.

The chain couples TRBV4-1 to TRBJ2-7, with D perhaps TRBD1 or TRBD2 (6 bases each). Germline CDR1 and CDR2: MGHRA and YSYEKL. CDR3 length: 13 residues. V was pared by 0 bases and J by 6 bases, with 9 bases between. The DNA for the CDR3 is TGCGCCAGCAGCCAAGATAAGGGGGGCGAGCAGTACTTC. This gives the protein CASSQDKGGEQYF.

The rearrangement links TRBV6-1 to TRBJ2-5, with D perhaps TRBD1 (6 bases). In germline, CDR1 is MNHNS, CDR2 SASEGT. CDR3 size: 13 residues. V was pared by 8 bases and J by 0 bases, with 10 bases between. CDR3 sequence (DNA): TGTGCCAGCTTACAGGGAAACCAAGAGACCCAGTACTTC. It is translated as CASLQGNQETQYF.

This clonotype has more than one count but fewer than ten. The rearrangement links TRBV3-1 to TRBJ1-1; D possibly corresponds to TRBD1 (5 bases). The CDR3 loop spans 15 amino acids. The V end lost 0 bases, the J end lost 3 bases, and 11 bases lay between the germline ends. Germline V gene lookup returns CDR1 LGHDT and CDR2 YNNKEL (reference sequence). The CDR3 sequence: CASSQERTSYTEAFF. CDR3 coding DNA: TGTGCCAGCAGCCAAGAACGGACAAGCTACACTGAAGCTTTCTTT.

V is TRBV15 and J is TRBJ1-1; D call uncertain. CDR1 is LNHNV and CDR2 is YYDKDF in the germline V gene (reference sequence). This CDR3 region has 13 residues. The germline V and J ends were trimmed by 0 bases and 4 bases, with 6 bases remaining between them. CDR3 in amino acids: CATSRDLFTEAFF. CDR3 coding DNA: TGTGCCACCAGCAGAGATTTATTCACTGAAGCTTTCTTT. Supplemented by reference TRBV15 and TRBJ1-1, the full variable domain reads DAMVIQNPRYQVTQFGKPVTLSCSQTLNHNVMYWYQQKSSQAPKLLFHYYDKDFNNEADTPDNFQSRRPNTSFCFLDIRSPGLGDTAMYLCATSRDLFTEAFFGQGTRLTVV.

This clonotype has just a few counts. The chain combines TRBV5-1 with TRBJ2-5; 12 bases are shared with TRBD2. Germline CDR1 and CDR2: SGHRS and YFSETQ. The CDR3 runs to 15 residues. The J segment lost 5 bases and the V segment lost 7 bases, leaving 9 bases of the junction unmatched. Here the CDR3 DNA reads TGCGCCAGCCAACTAGCGGGAGGAACCTCGGAGACCCAGTACTTC. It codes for CASQLAGGTSETQYF.

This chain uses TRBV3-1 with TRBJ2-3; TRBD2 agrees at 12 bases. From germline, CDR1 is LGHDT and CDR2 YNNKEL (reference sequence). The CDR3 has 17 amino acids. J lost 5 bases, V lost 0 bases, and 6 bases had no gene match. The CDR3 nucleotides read TGTGCCAGCAGCCAAGACACTAGCGGGGGGTCGATAGATACGCAGTATTTT. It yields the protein CASSQDTSGGSIDTQYF.

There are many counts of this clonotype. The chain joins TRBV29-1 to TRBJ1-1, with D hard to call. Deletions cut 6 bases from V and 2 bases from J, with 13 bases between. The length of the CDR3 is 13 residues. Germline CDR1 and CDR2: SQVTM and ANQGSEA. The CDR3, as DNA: TGCAGCGTCCGCCAGACACAAAACACTGAAGCTTTCTTT. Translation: CSVRQTQNTEAFF.

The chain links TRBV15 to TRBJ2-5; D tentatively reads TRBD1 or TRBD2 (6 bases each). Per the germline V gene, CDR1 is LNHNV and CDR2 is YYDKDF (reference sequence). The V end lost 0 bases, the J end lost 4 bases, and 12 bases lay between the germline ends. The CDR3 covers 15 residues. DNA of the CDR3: TGTGCCACCAGCAGAGAATCGGGGGCCCCAGAGACCCAGTACTTC. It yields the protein CATSRESGAPETQYF.